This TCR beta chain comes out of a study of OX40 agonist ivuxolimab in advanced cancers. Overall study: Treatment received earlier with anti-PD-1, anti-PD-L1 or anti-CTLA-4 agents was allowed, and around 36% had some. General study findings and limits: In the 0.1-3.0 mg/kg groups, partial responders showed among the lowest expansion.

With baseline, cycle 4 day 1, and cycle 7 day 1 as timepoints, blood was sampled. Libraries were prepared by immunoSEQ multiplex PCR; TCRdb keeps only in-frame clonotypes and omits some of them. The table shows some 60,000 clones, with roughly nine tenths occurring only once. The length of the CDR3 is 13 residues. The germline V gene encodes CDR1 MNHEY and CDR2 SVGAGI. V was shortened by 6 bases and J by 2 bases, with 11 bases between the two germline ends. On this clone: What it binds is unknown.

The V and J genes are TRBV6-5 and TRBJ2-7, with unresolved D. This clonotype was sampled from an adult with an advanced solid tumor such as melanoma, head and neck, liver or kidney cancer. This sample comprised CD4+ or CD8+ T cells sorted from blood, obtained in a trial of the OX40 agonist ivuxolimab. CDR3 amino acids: CASSPGDAYEQYF. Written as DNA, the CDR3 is TGTGCCAGCAGCCCTGGTGATGCCTACGAGCAGTACTTC.